The rows below give T cell receptor beta chains drawn from one sample of a study of early T cells in non-severe SARS-CoV-2 infection. TCRdb passed the 5' RACE reads through MiXCR, listing each CDR3 protein once. The sample carries roughly 81,000 distinct CDR3 sequences, more than 5% recorded once. The sample taken for sequencing was whole blood. These receptors came from an adult who was a healthcare worker with PCR-confirmed SARS-CoV-2 infection or an uninfected control (not recorded which). Both conserved end residues are part of each CDR3. The D gene is left open where the match is weak. Expanded clones are given a class, and other clones once, few, many or no size at all.

-	-	TRBJ2-6	TRBV30	TGTGCCTGGAGTAAGAGAGGATCTGGGGCCAACGTCCTGACTTTC	CAWSKRGSGANVLTF
TRBD2	-	TRBJ2-3	TRBV9	TGTGCCAGCAGCGAGGGACTAGCGGGCACAGATACGCAGTATTTT	CASSEGLAGTDTQYF
-	-	TRBJ1-3	TRBV30	TGTGCCTGGAAGGGGATTGGAAACACCATATATTTT	CAWKGIGNTIYF
-	-	TRBJ1-2	TRBV30	TGTGCCTGGAGTGAGGGGGTTATCGACTATGGCTACACCTTC	CAWSEGVIDYGYTF
-	many	TRBJ1-5	TRBV10-2	TGCGCCAGCAGTGGGACGGAACCTCAGCCCCAGCATTTT	CASSGTEPQPQHF
TRBD1	many	TRBJ2-1	TRBV12-5	TGTGCTAGTGGTTTAGGGACAGGGGGAAGGAATGAGCAGTTCTTC	CASGLGTGGRNEQFF
-	many	TRBJ1-5	TRBV19	TGTGCCAGCCGGGGACCCTCCGAGCCCCAGCATTTT	CASRGPSEPQHF
-	few	TRBJ2-5	TRBV3-1	TGTGCCAGCAGCCCCGGACTACTGGCGGGGGAGACCCAGTACTTC	CASSPGLLAGETQYF
-	many	TRBJ2-3	TRBV5-1	TGCGCCAGCAGCTCCACCCGGTGGGGAGATACGCAGTATTTT	CASSSTRWGDTQYF
-	few	TRBJ2-7	TRBV12-3/TRBV12-4	TGTGCCAGCAGCCCCTGGCAGGGACATTTGCTGGGGCAGTACTTC	CASSPWQGHLLGQYF
-	many	TRBJ1-1	TRBV29-1	TGCAGCGTGTGGGACACCTGGGGGAACACTGAAGCTTTCTTT	CSVWDTWGNTEAFF
-	few	TRBJ2-1	TRBV5-6	TGTGCCAGCAGCCCAAACCAGGGTCGGGGTGAGCAGTTCTTC	CASSPNQGRGEQFF
TRBD1	few	TRBJ2-7	TRBV19	TGTGCCAGTAGTCCCCGGGACAGGGGTAGCCTCGAGCAGTACTTC	CASSPRDRGSLEQYF
-	many	TRBJ1-1	TRBV5-1	TGCGCCAGCAGCTTGGCCGCAGGGGAGCACACTGAAGCTTTCTTT	CASSLAAGEHTEAFF
-	many	TRBJ1-1	TRBV12-3/TRBV12-4	TGTGCCAGCAGTTTTGGAGGGACCTACACTGAAGCTTTCTTT	CASSFGGTYTEAFF
TRBD1	few	TRBJ2-5	TRBV20-1	TGCAGTGCTAGCTTGGACAGGGGCGAGACCCAGTACTTC	CSASLDRGETQYF
-	-	TRBJ1-6	TRBV3-1	TGTGCCAGCTCGGGGGGCTATAATTCACCCCTCCACTTT	CASSGGYNSPLHF
-	many	TRBJ2-7	TRBV29-1	TGCAGCGCGAGGGACATAACCTACGAGCAGTACTTC	CSARDITYEQYF
-	few	TRBJ2-5	TRBV20-1	TGCAGTGCGACCTCCGCGGAGACCCAGTACTTC	CSATSAETQYF
-	many	TRBJ2-4	TRBV5-1	TGCGCCAGCAGCTTGGGTGAACAGGGAGTTCCTAAAAACATTCAGTACTTC	CASSLGEQGVPKNIQYF
TRBD2	-	TRBJ2-1	TRBV30	TGTGCCTGGAGTGTGACTAGCGAAAATGAGCAGTTCTTC	CAWSVTSENEQFF
-	many	TRBJ1-1	TRBV5-1	TGCGCCAGCAGCCTAACGGCAGGGGCGAGCTCTGAAGCTTTCTTT	CASSLTAGASSEAFF
TRBD2	-	TRBJ2-7	TRBV27	TGTGCCAGCAGTTCAATTGGGGGGGCTAGCGGGACTACCTACGAGCAGTACTTC	CASSSIGGASGTTYEQYF
-	many	TRBJ1-1	TRBV5-4	TGTGCCAGCAGCTTGGCCGGGAGGGTTAACACTGAAGCTTTCTTT	CASSLAGRVNTEAFF
TRBD2	few	TRBJ2-7	TRBV7-2	TGTGCCAGCAGCTTAGAGGGGACTACACCATCCTACGAGCAGTACTTC	CASSLEGTTPSYEQYF
-	many	TRBJ1-1	TRBV6-5	TGTGCCAGCAGTTACACGGGACGGGACACTGAAGCTTTCTTT	CASSYTGRDTEAFF
-	many	TRBJ2-7	TRBV7-2	TGTGCCAGCAGCTTAGCGGGGGCCCACGAGCAGTACTTC	CASSLAGAHEQYF
TRBD1	many	TRBJ2-5	TRBV20-1	TGCAGTGCCTCTCGGACAGGGGGAAGGGAAGAGACCCAGTACTTC	CSASRTGGREETQYF
TRBD2	many	TRBJ2-7	TRBV4-3	TGCGCCAGCAGCCAAACCTGGCTAGCGGGGTACGAGCAGTACTTC	CASSQTWLAGYEQYF
-	many	TRBJ1-3	TRBV6-6	TGTGCCAGCAGTGGGAGCTCTGGAAACACCATATATTTT	CASSGSSGNTIYF
-	many	TRBJ2-1	TRBV10-3	TGTGCCACGGGCGTTCGGGATGAGCAGTTCTTC	CATGVRDEQFF
-	few	TRBJ1-3	TRBV28	TGTGCCAGCAGACCCCGACCCAGCAGGGGCTACCCTGGAAACACCATATATTTT	CASRPRPSRGYPGNTIYF
TRBD1	-	TRBJ2-3	TRBV28	TGTGCCAGCTCCAGGGGGTACACAGATACGCAGTATTTT	CASSRGYTDTQYF
TRBD2	few	TRBJ2-3	TRBV19	TGTGCCGGAGCGGGAGGGCCAGGAGATACGCAGTATTTT	CAGAGGPGDTQYF
-	many	TRBJ2-3	TRBV29-1	TGCAGCGTTGTACTGATCACGACAGATACGCAGTATTTT	CSVVLITTDTQYF
TRBD1	few	TRBJ2-1	TRBV20-1	TGCAGTGCTAGTCTAGGACAGGGATTAAGTGAGCAGTTCTTC	CSASLGQGLSEQFF
-	many	TRBJ1-1	TRBV6-2/TRBV6-3	TGTGCCAGCAGGCGAACATACAACACTGAAGCTTTCTTT	CASRRTYNTEAFF
TRBD1	many	TRBJ2-7	TRBV5-1	TGCGCCAGCAGGCCCCAACCCGGGACAGGGTCTAGCGAGCAGTACTTC	CASRPQPGTGSSEQYF
-	many	TRBJ2-3	TRBV20-1	TGCAGTGCTAGACGCCTCAACTCGGCAGATACGCAGTATTTT	CSARRLNSADTQYF
-	few	TRBJ2-7	TRBV7-9	TGTGTCAGCAGCCGCGGGGCCGACGGTAGGGAGCAGTACTTC	CVSSRGADGREQYF
-	few	TRBJ1-1	TRBV6-1	TGTGCCAGCAGTGGGGGACTCCCCAGAGAAGCTTTCTTT	CASSGGLPREAFF
TRBD1	many	TRBJ1-3	TRBV7-9	TGTGCCAGCAGGACACAGGGGGGCTCGAACACCATATATTTT	CASRTQGGSNTIYF
TRBD2	many	TRBJ2-5	TRBV29-1	TGCAGCGTTGCGGGGGGTGCGGAGACCCAGTACTTC	CSVAGGAETQYF
-	few	TRBJ1-1	TRBV6-6	TGTGCCAGCACCACCCATGACAAATCGAACACTGAAGCTTTCTTT	CASTTHDKSNTEAFF
TRBD2	many	TRBJ2-3	TRBV11-2	TGTGCCAGCAGAACTAGCGGGGGAAGCACAGATACGCAGTATTTT	CASRTSGGSTDTQYF
TRBD1	many	TRBJ1-2	TRBV3-1	TGTGCCAGCAGCCCCGGCGTGTTTCAGGGACAGCCCTATGGCTACACCTTC	CASSPGVFQGQPYGYTF
-	many	TRBJ2-5	TRBV7-6	TGTGCCAGCAGCGCACCAGGAGGGGGTGAGACCCAGTACTTC	CASSAPGGGETQYF
-	many	TRBJ1-6	TRBV3-1	TGTGCCAGCGGCAGAGATTATAATTCACCCCTCCACTTT	CASGRDYNSPLHF